The 16 T cell receptor beta chains reported below all come from one sample, sequenced in a study of blood T cell repertoires in COVID-19. The repertoire was sequenced with immunoSEQ multiplex PCR; TCRdb's copy has only in-frame clones and lacks some. This sample has hundreds of thousands of clones, with around 89% found just once. Sequenced sample: PBMCs or T cells enriched from blood (not recorded which). The source of these receptors is a man in his fifties or sixties who had been exposed to COVID-19.

The rearrangement joins TRBV7-3 to TRBJ1-5; 7 bases match TRBD1. Germline-derived CDR1 and CDR2 are SGHTA and FQGTGA. CDR3 length equals 13 residues. The ends lost 5 bases at V and 9 bases at J; junction bases unmatched: 7. The CDR3 DNA sequence: TGTGCCAGCAGCCCGACAGGGTCAGGGCCCCAGCATTTT. Its translation: CASSPTGSGPQHF. Filled out from reference TRBV7-3 and TRBJ1-5, the complete variable domain reads GAGVSQTPSNKVTEKGKYVELRCDPISGHTALYWYRQSLGQGPEFLIYFQGTGAADDSGLPNDRFFAVRPEGSVSTLKIQRTERGDSAVYLCASSPTGSGPQHFGDGTRLSIL.

V is TRBV7-3 and J is TRBJ1-4; maybe TRBD1 (6 bases). Trimming cost V 2 bases and J 3 bases, with 10 bases left between them. This CDR3 has 15 residues. The germline CDR1 and CDR2 sequences are SGHTA and FQGTGA. The DNA for the CDR3 is TGTGCCAGCAGCTTAGTAGGGGGAGCTAATGAAAAACTGTTTTTT. Residues: CASSLVGGANEKLFF. The variable domain in full, with the rest retrieved from reference TRBV7-3 and TRBJ1-4, is GAGVSQTPSNKVTEKGKYVELRCDPISGHTALYWYRQSLGQGPEFLIYFQGTGAADDSGLPNDRFFAVRPEGSVSTLKIQRTERGDSAVYLCASSLVGGANEKLFFGSGTQLSVL.

This clone came up a few times. The chain is built from TRBV28 and TRBJ1-2; D not certain. This CDR3 contains 12 residues. V dropped 10 bases and J dropped 2 bases, with 11 bases sitting between them. Germline assignment: CDR1 MDHEN and CDR2 SYDVKM. The CDR3 reads CATNDINYGYTF. CDR3 sequence (DNA): TGTGCCACCAACGACATCAACTATGGCTACACCTTC.

This chain connects TRBV7-9 to TRBJ1-2; TRBD1 matches 10 bases. The ends lost 9 bases at V and 6 bases at J; junction bases unmatched: 16. The CDR3 runs 16 residues. CDR1 SEHNR and CDR2 FQNEAQ come from the germline V gene (reference sequence). Here the CDR3 reads CASPRRPGTGDHGYTF. The CDR3, as DNA: TGTGCCAGTCCGAGACGACCCGGGACAGGGGATCATGGCTACACCTTC.

The chain employs TRBV29-1 and TRBJ2-5; TRBD2 matches 7 bases. V shed 7 bases, J shed 0 bases, and the junction held 5 bases outside the gene matches. Germline assignment: CDR1 SQVTM and CDR2 ANQGSEA. This CDR3 spans 13 amino acids. The DNA of the CDR3 is TGCAGCGAGCGGGGACCGTACCAAGAGACCCAGTACTTC. It translates to CSERGPYQETQYF.

This chain links TRBV5-1 with TRBJ2-7; the match to TRBD2 covers 8 bases. In germline, CDR1 is SGHRS, CDR2 YFSETQ. V dropped 0 bases and J dropped 1; count of bases not matched to a gene: 3. This CDR3 is built from 15 residues. The CDR3: CASSLGTSTSYEQYF. CDR3 in DNA: TGCGCCAGCAGCTTGGGGACTAGCACATCCTACGAGCAGTACTTC.

This clone occurred once. The V and J genes are TRBV4-1 and TRBJ1-4, with 10 bases lining up with TRBD1. V dropped 0 bases and J dropped 13; count of bases not matched to a gene: 11. The CDR3 sequence is 16 residues long. Germline V gene lookup returns CDR1 MGHRA and CDR2 YSYEKL. CDR3 amino acids: CASSQDGGQGTSGLFF. CDR3 DNA sequence: TGCGCCAGCAGCCAAGATGGGGGACAGGGGACTTCGGGACTGTTTTTT.

The V and J genes are TRBV29-1 and TRBJ1-2; D is possibly TRBD1 (6 bases). V lost 4 bases and J lost 8, with 14 bases in between. Germline V gene data show CDR1 as SQVTM and CDR2 as ANQGSEA. The CDR3 runs 12 residues. The chain's CDR3 is CSVGFSRGGYTF. DNA of the CDR3: TGCAGCGTTGGATTTTCCAGGGGAGGCTACACCTTC.

The chain carries TRBV7-3 and TRBJ1-5; 9 nucleotides agree with TRBD1. CDR3 length: 17 amino acids. Germline trimming cut 3 bases from V and 6 bases from J; bases unmatched to any gene: 12. Germline assignment: CDR1 SGHTA and CDR2 FQGTGA. The CDR3 reads CASSFGKYRQGVQPQHF. The DNA for the CDR3 is TGTGCCAGCAGCTTTGGGAAATATAGACAGGGGGTTCAGCCCCAGCATTTT. Full variable domain (remainder filled in from reference TRBV7-3 and TRBJ1-5): GAGVSQTPSNKVTEKGKYVELRCDPISGHTALYWYRQSLGQGPEFLIYFQGTGAADDSGLPNDRFFAVRPEGSVSTLKIQRTERGDSAVYLCASSFGKYRQGVQPQHFGDGTRLSIL.

This sequence joins TRBV4-2 and TRBJ1-1; D may be TRBD1 (6 bases). Germline V gene lookup returns CDR1 LGHNA and CDR2 YNFKEQ. V was pared by 4 bases and J by 2 bases, with 11 bases between. The CDR3 totals 14 residues. The CDR3 is CASSPRTVNTEAFF. CDR3 in DNA: TGTGCCAGCAGCCCCCGGACAGTAAACACTGAAGCTTTCTTT.

J is TRBJ2-5 and V is TRBV25-1, with D tentatively TRBD1 (5 bases). Germline values: CDR1 MGHDK, CDR2 SYGVNS. Between the trimmed V and J ends, which lost 0 bases and 4 bases, there was a span of 6 bases. The CDR3 spans 13 residues. CDR3 nucleotides: TGTGCCAGCAGTGAATATAGGGGAGAGACCCAGTACTTC. Protein product: CASSEYRGETQYF. The whole variable domain, filled in from reference TRBV25-1 and TRBJ2-5, reads EADIYQTPRYLVIGTGKKITLECSQTMGHDKMYWYQQDPGMELHLIHYSYGVNSTEKGDLSSESTVSRIRTEHFPLTLESARPSHTSQYLCASSEYRGETQYFGPGTRLLVL.

The rearrangement links TRBV7-2 to TRBJ1-2, with D possibly TRBD1 on 5 matching bases. V lost 3 bases and J lost 3, with 14 bases in between. CDR3 length: 15 residues. Germline values: CDR1 SGHTA, CDR2 FQGNSA. CDR3 in amino acids: CASSFKARDYYGYTF. In DNA, the CDR3 is TGTGCCAGCAGCTTTAAGGCCAGGGATTACTATGGCTACACCTTC.

This chain connects TRBV7-8 to TRBJ2-7; tentatively, D is TRBD2 (5 bases). V was shortened by 0 bases and J by 3 bases, with 9 bases between the two germline ends. The CDR3 runs to 14 residues. Germline loops: CDR1 SGHVS, CDR2 FQNEAQ. The CDR3 is CASSLASSSYEQYF. The CDR3 DNA reads TGTGCCAGCAGCTTAGCGTCTAGCAGCTACGAGCAGTACTTC.

The gene calls are TRBV3-1 (or the pseudogene TRBV3-2) and TRBJ1-4; 11 nucleotides agree with TRBD1. This CDR3 has 14 residues. Germline V CDR1 and CDR2: LGHDT, YNNKEL (reference sequence). J lost 8 bases, V lost 4 bases, and 3 bases had no gene match. The CDR3 nucleotides read TGTGCCAGCAGCCCCCGGGACAGGGGGGAAAAACTGTTTTTT. It yields the protein CASSPRDRGEKLFF.

The chain uses TRBV6-5 and TRBJ1-2, with unresolved D. The length of the CDR3 is 12 residues. Trimming removed 5 bases from V and 7 bases from J, with 11 bases in between. The germline CDR1 and CDR2 sequences are MNHEY and SVGAGI. CDR3 sequence (DNA): TGTGCCAGCAGTCCACACGGAGGTGGCTACACCTTC. It encodes CASSPHGGGYTF.

This chain joins TRBV5-1 and TRBJ2-2, with D hard to call. V was cut by 2 bases and J by 3 bases, with 8 bases left in between. The length of the CDR3 is 14 residues. CDR1 is SGHRS and CDR2 is YFSETQ in the germline V gene. The CDR3 sequence is CASSFRQDTGELFF. CDR3 DNA sequence: TGCGCCAGCAGCTTTCGGCAGGACACCGGGGAGCTGTTTTTT.